Listed below are T cell receptor beta chains from one sample, sequenced in a study of identical twins. TCRdb re-called the 5' RACE reads with MiXCR, one entry per CDR3 protein. The sample has just over 450,000 distinct CDR3 sequences; 13% to 15% are singletons. In addition, the sample was reused for a study of yellow fever vaccine responses in identical twins.

Material for sequencing was CD4+ T cells sorted from blood. The receptors shown here come from a woman aged 18-29 years in good health. The CDR3 runs from the conserved cysteine through the conserved F or W. The order of the fields is CDR3 length, D gene, V gene, J gene, clone size, CDR3 protein, CDR3 DNA. A D gene is named only where the DNA matches it firmly. Rows give clone size only sometimes, using once, few, many, or a class for an expanded clone.

>17|TRBD2|TRBV20-1|TRBJ2-1|.
CSAGGQGLAGRIGEQFF
TGCAGTGCTGGAGGACAGGGACTAGCGGGACGAATCGGTGAGCAGTTCTTC
>11|.|TRBV6-6|TRBJ2-5|.
CASMDEETQYF
TGTGCCAGCATGGACGAAGAGACCCAGTACTTC
>12|.|TRBV6-5|TRBJ2-7|few
CASRSTGFEQYF
TGTGCCAGCAGATCAACAGGGTTCGAGCAGTACTTC
>14|.|TRBV6-5|TRBJ2-2|.
CASSYARVTGELFF
TGTGCCAGCAGTTACGCCAGGGTCACCGGGGAGCTGTTTTTT
>14|.|TRBV4-2|TRBJ1-2|many
CASSQELYNYGYTF
TGTGCCAGCAGCCAAGAGCTTTATAACTATGGCTACACCTTC
>13|.|TRBV2|TRBJ1-2|.
CATARAEAYGYTF
TGTGCCACAGCCCGGGCGGAGGCCTATGGCTACACCTTC
>17|TRBD1|TRBV7-8|TRBJ2-1|.
CASSPPIWDSVVDEQFF
TGTGCCAGCAGCCCCCCTATATGGGACAGCGTGGTGGATGAGCAGTTCTTC
>14|.|TRBV18|TRBJ2-7|.
CASSLQTFPYEQYF
TGTGCCAGCTCACTCCAGACCTTTCCCTACGAGCAGTACTTC
>14|TRBD1|TRBV6-2/TRBV6-3|TRBJ2-5|few
CASIRQGAWETQYF
TGTGCCAGCATTCGACAGGGGGCATGGGAGACCCAGTACTTC
>17|.|TRBV20-1|TRBJ1-3|.
CSARDRGQSVSGNTIYF
TGCAGTGCTAGAGATCGGGGTCAGAGCGTCTCTGGAAACACCATATATTTT
>15|.|TRBV9|TRBJ2-7|few
CAILPTGTLAYEQYF
TGTGCCATCCTACCCACCGGGACTCTCGCCTACGAGCAGTACTTC
>20|TRBD2|TRBV15|TRBJ2-3|few
CATSGLIYGTSVRGTDTQYF
TGTGCCACCAGCGGCCTAATATACGGGACTAGCGTTCGAGGAACAGATACGCAGTATTTT
>15|TRBD1|TRBV5-1|TRBJ2-7|few
CASSQFDRGTYEQYF
TGCGCCAGCAGCCAATTCGACAGGGGCACCTACGAGCAGTACTTC
>15|TRBD2|TRBV6-5|TRBJ2-5|once
CASSYGLASGGTQYF
TGTGCCAGCAGTTACGGACTAGCGTCGGGGGGGACCCAGTACTTC
>13|.|TRBV21-1|TRBJ2-7|few
CASSLLAGGEQYF
TGTGCCAGCAGCCTACTAGCGGGAGGCGAGCAGTACTTC
>15|TRBD1|TRBV5-1|TRBJ2-5|few
CASTMTTGYQETQYF
TGCGCCAGCACCATGACGACAGGGTACCAAGAGACCCAGTACTTC
>18|.|TRBV11-2|TRBJ2-3|.
CASSASRDKVLGTDTQYF
TGTGCCAGCAGCGCCTCTCGGGACAAAGTATTAGGCACAGATACGCAGTATTTT
>12|.|TRBV10-3|TRBJ1-4|.
CAISATNEKLFF
TGTGCCATCAGTGCAACTAATGAAAAACTGTTTTTT
>15|.|TRBV7-2|TRBJ2-1|few
CASSLATGSYNEQFF
TGTGCCAGCAGCTTAGCGACGGGGTCCTACAATGAGCAGTTCTTC
>16|TRBD1|TRBV29-1|TRBJ2-7|.
CSVGGQGVARSYEQYF
TGCAGCGTCGGGGGACAGGGGGTAGCCCGGTCCTACGAGCAGTACTTC
>15|.|TRBV19|TRBJ2-5|.
CASSRDHGSQETQYF
TGTGCCAGTAGTAGAGACCACGGGAGCCAAGAGACCCAGTACTTC
>16|.|TRBV5-1|TRBJ2-6|.
CASSQPTGTGANVLTF
TGCGCCAGCAGCCAACCCACAGGGACCGGGGCCAACGTCCTGACTTTC
>16|TRBD2|TRBV2|TRBJ2-7|.
CASSENLLAGAIEQYF
TGTGCCAGCAGTGAGAACCTTTTAGCGGGGGCGATCGAGCAGTACTTC
>15|.|TRBV3-1|TRBJ2-3|few
CASSQVSSGTDTQYF
TGTGCCAGCAGCCAAGTTTCCAGCGGAACAGATACGCAGTATTTT
>15|TRBD1|TRBV5-1|TRBJ2-1|many
CASSNLGQGRNEQFF
TGCGCCAGCAGCAACCTTGGACAGGGCAGGAATGAGCAGTTCTTC